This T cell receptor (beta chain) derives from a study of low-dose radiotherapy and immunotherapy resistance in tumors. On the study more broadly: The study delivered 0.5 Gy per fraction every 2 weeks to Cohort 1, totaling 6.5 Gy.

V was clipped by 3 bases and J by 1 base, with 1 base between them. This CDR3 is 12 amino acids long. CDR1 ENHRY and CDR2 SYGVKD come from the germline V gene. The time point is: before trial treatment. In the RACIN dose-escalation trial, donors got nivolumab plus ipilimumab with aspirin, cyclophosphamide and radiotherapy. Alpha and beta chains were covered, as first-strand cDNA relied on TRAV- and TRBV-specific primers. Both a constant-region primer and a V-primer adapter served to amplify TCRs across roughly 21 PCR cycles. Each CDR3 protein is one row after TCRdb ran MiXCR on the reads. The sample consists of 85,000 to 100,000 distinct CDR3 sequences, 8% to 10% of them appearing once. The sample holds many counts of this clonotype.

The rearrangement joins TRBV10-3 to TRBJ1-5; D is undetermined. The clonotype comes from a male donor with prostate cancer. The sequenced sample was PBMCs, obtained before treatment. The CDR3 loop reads CAISDSNQPQHF. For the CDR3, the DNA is TGTGCCATCAGTGACAGCAATCAGCCCCAGCATTTT.